The 13 T cell receptor beta chains below come from one sample, sequenced in a study of T cells after yellow fever vaccination. Via MiXCR, TCRdb re-called the 5' RACE reads, giving one row per CDR3 protein. Of roughly 340,000 distinct CDR3 sequences in the sample, approximately 4% were seen once. Sequencing was performed on PBMCs, taken 5 days after the yellow fever booster vaccination. The receptor set was obtained from a man between 18 and 35 years old who received the YFV17D yellow fever vaccine.

This clonotype has at least ten counts. This chain links TRBV5-1 with TRBJ2-3; tentative D call: TRBD2 (5 bases). This CDR3 comprises 14 residues. V lost 0 bases and J 2 bases, leaving 7 bases between the germline ends. Germline V lookup: CDR1 SGHRS, CDR2 YFSETQ. In nucleotides, the CDR3 is TGCGCCAGCAGCTTGGGGGAGATCACAGATACGCAGTATTTT. It encodes CASSLGEITDTQYF. Supplemented by reference TRBV5-1 and TRBJ2-3, the full variable domain reads KAGVTQTPRYLIKTRGQQVTLSCSPISGHRSVSWYQQTPGQGLQFLFEYFSETQRNKGNFPGRFSGRQFSNSRSEMNVSTLELGDSALYLCASSLGEITDTQYFGPGTRLTVL.

Many counts were recorded for this clonotype. The DNA of the CDR3 is TGTGCCAGCAGTTTCACGGGGGGTTCCTACGAGCAGTACTTC. Its protein product is CASSFTGGSYEQYF. The chain uses TRBV7-2 and TRBJ2-7; the match to TRBD2 covers 7 bases. Trimming cost V 6 bases and J 1 base; bases outside gene matches: 6. The CDR3 is 14 amino acids. The germline V gene has CDR1 SGHTA and CDR2 FQGNSA.

This clonotype has a handful of counts. The chain couples TRBV7-2 to TRBJ2-3; 9 nucleotides agree with TRBD2. J gave up 0 bases and V 3 bases, and 4 bases lay outside the gene matches. Germline V gives CDR1 SGHTA, CDR2 FQGNSA. The CDR3 sequence is 16 residues long. The CDR3 region is CASSFTRGGSTDTQYF. The DNA for the CDR3 is TGTGCCAGCAGCTTCACGCGGGGGGGAAGCACAGATACGCAGTATTTT.

The CDR3 DNA is TGTGCCAGCAGCTTGGGACAGGGTGCTTCTATGCGAACCTTC. Residues: CASSLGQGASMRTF. The rearrangement links TRBV7-2 to TRBJ1-2, with TRBD1 matching 9 bases. The germline V gene has CDR1 SGHTA and CDR2 FQGNSA. The CDR3 contains 14 residues. The J segment lost 14 bases and the V segment lost 3 bases, leaving 13 bases of the junction unmatched.

This clonotype was seen repeatedly, ten times or more. The chain joins TRBV7-2 to TRBJ2-4; D remains ambiguous. Trimming removed 3 bases from V and 7 bases from J, with 13 bases in between. This CDR3 is 14 amino acids long. CDR1 is SGHTA, CDR2 FQGNSA, per germline. The CDR3 DNA reads TGTGCCAGCAGCTTGGACCGGACCCCGAACATTCAGTACTTC. Translation gives CASSLDRTPNIQYF.

The rearrangement links TRBV5-1 to TRBJ1-2; D not resolved. Trimming removed 4 bases at V and 8 bases at J, with 18 bases between. The CDR3 spans 14 residues. CDR1 is SGHRS, CDR2 YFSETQ, per germline. This chain's CDR3 is CASSGETPARGYTF. In nucleotides, the CDR3 is TGCGCCAGCAGCGGTGAGACGCCCGCACGGGGCTACACCTTC.

In this sample, this clonotype turned up many times. The rearrangement joins TRBV5-5 to TRBJ2-5; TRBD2 aligns across 11 bases. The CDR3 has 15 amino acids. With 2 bases clipped from V and 1 base from J, the junction kept 1 base outside the gene matches. Germline V gene data show CDR1 as SGHKS and CDR2 as YYEKEE (reference sequence). CDR3 protein: CASSFLAGGQETQYF. The CDR3 region has the DNA TGTGCCAGCAGCTTTCTAGCGGGGGGCCAAGAGACCCAGTACTTC.

A few counts support this clonotype. The chain uses TRBV4-1 and TRBJ2-1; tentatively, D is TRBD1 (5 bases). CDR3 length equals 14 residues. Germline V gene sequence: CDR1 MGHRA, CDR2 YSYEKL. Trimming cost V 6 bases and J 4 bases, with 13 bases left between them. The CDR3 bases are TGCGCCAGCAGACATCCCAGACAGTACAATGAGCAGTTCTTC. Translation gives CASRHPRQYNEQFF.

This clonotype was observed a few times. This chain links TRBV10-3 with TRBJ1-1, with D possibly TRBD1 on 5 matching bases. Germline CDR1 is ENHRY and CDR2 is SYGVKD. Trimming cost V 10 bases and J 2 bases, with 11 bases left between them. The CDR3 runs 12 residues. In DNA, the CDR3 is TGTGCCACAGGACAATTAAACACTGAAGCTTTCTTT. The encoded protein is CATGQLNTEAFF.

The rearrangement uses TRBV6-5 and TRBJ1-6; TRBD1 agrees at 11 bases. Germline values: CDR1 MNHEY, CDR2 SVGAGI. CDR3 length: 16 residues. The junction had 10 bases not matched to a gene; V was cut back by 5 bases and J by 10 bases. The CDR3 protein is CASSTRGGQGGSPLHF. The CDR3 DNA is TGTGCCAGCAGTACCAGGGGGGGACAGGGGGGCTCACCCCTCCACTTT.

Here the CDR3 reads CASSYEAVEKLFF. CDR3 coding DNA: TGTGCCAGCAGCTACGAAGCGGTTGAAAAACTGTTTTTT. The chain combines TRBV7-9 with TRBJ1-4; no clear D gene. The CDR3 contains 13 residues. Germline V CDR1 and CDR2: SEHNR, FQNEAQ (reference sequence). Trimming shortened V by 4 bases and J by 7 bases, and 10 bases separated the two germline ends. Full variable domain (remainder filled in from reference TRBV7-9 and TRBJ1-4): DTGVSQNPRHKITKRGQNVTFRCDPISEHNRLYWYRQTLGQGPEFLTYFQNEAQLEKSRLLSDRFSAERPKGSFSTLEIQRTEQGDSAMYLCASSYEAVEKLFFGSGTQLSVL.

In this sample, this clonotype turned up a few times. V is TRBV6-5 and J is TRBJ2-7; D tentatively reads TRBD1 or TRBD2 (5 bases each). This CDR3 has 17 residues. Germline V CDR1 and CDR2: MNHEY, SVGAGI. V was pared by 2 bases and J by 1 base, with 18 bases between. CDR3 in amino acids: CASSYRGSGADSYEQYF. In DNA form, the CDR3 reads TGTGCCAGCAGTTACCGGGGCAGTGGCGCTGATTCCTACGAGCAGTACTTC.

The chain recombines TRBV20-1 with TRBJ2-1; D is unresolved. The CDR3 covers 14 residues. The germline V gene encodes CDR1 DFQATT and CDR2 SNEGSKA (reference sequence). The V end was cut by 5 bases, the J end by 0 bases, with 11 bases between. The CDR3 nucleotides are TGCAGTGCTGCGAGAAGATACTCCTACAATGAGCAGTTCTTC. Translating it yields CSAARRYSYNEQFF.